This T cell receptor (beta chain) comes out of a study of cytomegalovirus exposure and HLA in healthy donors. It was with 60 Vbeta and 13 Jbeta primers that the PCR ran. Only in-frame clones appear in the TCRdb table, and some are missing; sequencing was by immunoSEQ multiplex PCR. Here the sample table reports about 190,000 clones. Trimming pared 6 bases from V and 5 bases from J, leaving 9 bases between. The CDR3 is made up of 12 amino acids. Germline V lookup: CDR1 MNHNY, CDR2 SVGAGI (reference sequence). This TCR was sampled from a woman in her twenties or thirties in good health and CMV-seropositive. The chain joins TRBV6-6 to TRBJ2-3, with TRBD2 as a possible D gene (5 bases). The sequenced sample was PBMCs. The DNA of the CDR3 is TGTGCCAGCAGCCGAGGGAGAGATACGCAGTATTTT. Translation gives CASSRGRDTQYF.